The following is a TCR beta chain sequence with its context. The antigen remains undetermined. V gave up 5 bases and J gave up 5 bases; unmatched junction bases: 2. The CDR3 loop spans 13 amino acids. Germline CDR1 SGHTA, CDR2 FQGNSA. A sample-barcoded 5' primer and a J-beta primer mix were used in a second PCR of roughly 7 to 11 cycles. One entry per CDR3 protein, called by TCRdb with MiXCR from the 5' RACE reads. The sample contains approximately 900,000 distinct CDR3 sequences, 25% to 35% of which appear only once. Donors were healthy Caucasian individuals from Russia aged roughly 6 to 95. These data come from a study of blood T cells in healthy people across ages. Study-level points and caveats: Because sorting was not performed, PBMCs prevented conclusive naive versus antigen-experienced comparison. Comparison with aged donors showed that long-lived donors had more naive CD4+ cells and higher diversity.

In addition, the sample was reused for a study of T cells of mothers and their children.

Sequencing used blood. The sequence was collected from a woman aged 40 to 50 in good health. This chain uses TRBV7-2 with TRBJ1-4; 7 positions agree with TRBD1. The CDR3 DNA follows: TGTGCCAGCAGCATGACAGGGAATGAAAAACTGTTTTTT. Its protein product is CASSMTGNEKLFF.